These T cell receptor beta chains were read from a single sample in a study of blood T cell repertoires in COVID-19. This table comes from immunoSEQ multiplex PCR, and its TCRdb copy is limited to in-frame clones, with some not included. The sample holds 65,000 to 70,000 clones; about 80% are singletons and the top ten take about 4.4%. The sequencing input was peripheral blood. The receptors shown here come from a woman aged 60-75 years with acute or convalescent COVID-19. The CDR3 runs from the conserved cysteine through the conserved F or W. A D gene is named only where the DNA matches it firmly. Size tells how often a clone was seen (once, few, many) or the class of an expanded clone, and some rows leave it out.

d_call: TRBD1
j_call: TRBJ1-2
v_call: TRBV6-5
clone_size: .
cdr3_nt: TGTGCCAGCAGGATAATTGGGACAGGCTATGGCTACACCTTC
cdr3_aa: CASRIIGTGYGYTF

d_call: .
j_call: TRBJ1-1
v_call: TRBV14
clone_size: .
cdr3_nt: TGTGCCAGCAGCCAAGACGACAGGACTGAAGCTTTCTTT
cdr3_aa: CASSQDDRTEAFF

d_call: .
j_call: TRBJ1-2
v_call: TRBV6-6
clone_size: .
cdr3_nt: TGTGCCAGCAGCCGAACAGGGACCTTCAGAAATTCCCTAGGCTACACCTTC
cdr3_aa: CASSRTGTFRNSLGYTF

d_call: TRBD1
j_call: TRBJ1-1
v_call: TRBV9
clone_size: .
cdr3_nt: TGTGCCAGCAGCACCCGGACAGGGCCCACTGAAGCTTTCTTT
cdr3_aa: CASSTRTGPTEAFF

d_call: TRBD1
j_call: TRBJ1-1
v_call: TRBV2
clone_size: .
cdr3_nt: TGTGCCAGCAGTGGGCAGGGGGCGACAACTGAAGCTTTCTTT
cdr3_aa: CASSGQGATTEAFF

d_call: TRBD2
j_call: TRBJ2-1
v_call: TRBV18
clone_size: .
cdr3_nt: TGTGCCAGCTCACCTACTAGCGGGGGGGCATCTTGGGAGCAGTTCTTC
cdr3_aa: CASSPTSGGASWEQFF

d_call: .
j_call: TRBJ1-2
v_call: TRBV12-3/TRBV12-4
clone_size: .
cdr3_nt: TGTGCCAGCAGTTCGGACAGAGGATATGGCTACACCTTC
cdr3_aa: CASSSDRGYGYTF

d_call: TRBD1
j_call: TRBJ2-2
v_call: TRBV18
clone_size: .
cdr3_nt: TGTGCCAGCTCACCAATGGCAGTCGGACAGGGGTCCACCGGGGAGCTGTTTTTT
cdr3_aa: CASSPMAVGQGSTGELFF

d_call: .
j_call: TRBJ2-5
v_call: TRBV5-1
clone_size: once
cdr3_nt: TGCGCCAGCACCCCATCGGCGACAGTACTAACACTCGGAGAGACCCAGTACTTC
cdr3_aa: CASTPSATVLTLGETQYF

d_call: .
j_call: TRBJ1-3
v_call: TRBV2
clone_size: .
cdr3_nt: TGTGCCAGCAGTGAACGGGGAAACACCATATATTTT
cdr3_aa: CASSERGNTIYF

d_call: .
j_call: TRBJ1-3
v_call: TRBV5-4
clone_size: .
cdr3_nt: TGTGCCAGCCTAATGGGGCAGGGTCCCCCTGGAAACACCATATATTTT
cdr3_aa: CASLMGQGPPGNTIYF

d_call: .
j_call: TRBJ1-3
v_call: TRBV6-5
clone_size: .
cdr3_nt: TGTGCCAGCAGACCGGGACTGTCCTCTGGAAACACCATATATTTT
cdr3_aa: CASRPGLSSGNTIYF

d_call: TRBD2
j_call: TRBJ2-2
v_call: TRBV5-1
clone_size: .
cdr3_nt: TGCGCCAGCAGCTTGACTAGCGGGGGGCCCTCGAGCGGGGAGCTGTTTTTT
cdr3_aa: CASSLTSGGPSSGELFF

d_call: TRBD1
j_call: TRBJ1-1
v_call: TRBV3-1/TRBV3-2
clone_size: .
cdr3_nt: TGTGCCAGCAGCTCAAGCGGGACAGGGATGGTCAAGTCGAACACTGAAGCTTTCTTT
cdr3_aa: CASSSSGTGMVKSNTEAFF

d_call: TRBD2
j_call: TRBJ2-3
v_call: TRBV5-1
clone_size: .
cdr3_nt: TGCGCCAGCAGCTTCCCTAGCGGGGGCACAGATACGCAGTATTTT
cdr3_aa: CASSFPSGGTDTQYF

d_call: TRBD1
j_call: TRBJ1-2
v_call: TRBV2
clone_size: .
cdr3_nt: TGTGCCAGCCCCGGACAGGGGCTGGCTAACTATGGCTACACCTTC
cdr3_aa: CASPGQGLANYGYTF

d_call: TRBD1
j_call: TRBJ1-1
v_call: TRBV29-1
clone_size: .
cdr3_nt: TGCAGCGTCCGGGACAGGGGGAGGAACACTGAAGCTTTCTTT
cdr3_aa: CSVRDRGRNTEAFF

d_call: .
j_call: TRBJ1-1
v_call: TRBV27
clone_size: .
cdr3_nt: TGTGCCAGCAGTGGGACAAGGTGGTCTACTGAAGCTTTCTTT
cdr3_aa: CASSGTRWSTEAFF

d_call: .
j_call: TRBJ2-2
v_call: TRBV21-1
clone_size: .
cdr3_nt: TGTGCCAGCAGCGCACAACTTCCTGGACAGGGCCCGAACACCGGGGAGCTGTTTTTT
cdr3_aa: CASSAQLPGQGPNTGELFF

d_call: .
j_call: TRBJ1-5
v_call: TRBV2
clone_size: once
cdr3_nt: TGTGCCAGCAGTGAAGCGGGGCAGCTACAGCCCCAGCATTTT
cdr3_aa: CASSEAGQLQPQHF

d_call: .
j_call: TRBJ2-7
v_call: TRBV7-9
clone_size: .
cdr3_nt: TGTGCCAGCAGCTTACCAGCTGCGGGACCCTACGAGCAGTACTTC
cdr3_aa: CASSLPAAGPYEQYF

d_call: .
j_call: TRBJ2-1
v_call: TRBV2
clone_size: .
cdr3_nt: TGTGCCAGCAGTTTCGTCAATGAGCAGTTCTTC
cdr3_aa: CASSFVNEQFF

d_call: TRBD2
j_call: TRBJ2-2
v_call: TRBV3-1/TRBV3-2
clone_size: .
cdr3_nt: TGTGCCAGCAGCCGCCCGAAGGGGACTACGGTCGGGGAGCTGTTTTTT
cdr3_aa: CASSRPKGTTVGELFF

d_call: TRBD1
j_call: TRBJ1-2
v_call: TRBV18
clone_size: .
cdr3_nt: TGTGCCAGCTCACCAGGGACAGGGGGCAGGAATGGCTACACCTTC
cdr3_aa: CASSPGTGGRNGYTF

d_call: TRBD2
j_call: TRBJ2-3
v_call: TRBV5-1
clone_size: .
cdr3_nt: TGCGCCAGCAGCAGCATGGGACTAGCGGGGGCTGATACGCAGTATTTT
cdr3_aa: CASSSMGLAGADTQYF

d_call: .
j_call: TRBJ2-2
v_call: TRBV18
clone_size: .
cdr3_nt: TGTGCCAGCTCACTAAACAGGAATACCGGGGAGCTGTTTTTT
cdr3_aa: CASSLNRNTGELFF

d_call: TRBD1
j_call: TRBJ1-5
v_call: TRBV5-6
clone_size: .
cdr3_nt: TGTGCCAGCAGCTTGTCGGACAGGGTCCATCAGCCCCAGCATTTT
cdr3_aa: CASSLSDRVHQPQHF

d_call: .
j_call: TRBJ1-2
v_call: TRBV12-3/TRBV12-4
clone_size: .
cdr3_nt: TGTGCCAGCAGCCAGGGGAACGGCTACACCTTC
cdr3_aa: CASSQGNGYTF

d_call: .
j_call: TRBJ1-1
v_call: TRBV5-1
clone_size: .
cdr3_nt: TGCGCCAGCAGCCTCCGACAGGCACAGACTGAAGCTTTCTTT
cdr3_aa: CASSLRQAQTEAFF

d_call: .
j_call: TRBJ1-2
v_call: TRBV18
clone_size: .
cdr3_nt: TGTGCCAGCTCACCGGAGGTGCAGGCTAACTATGGCTACACCTTC
cdr3_aa: CASSPEVQANYGYTF

d_call: TRBD2
j_call: TRBJ2-7
v_call: TRBV7-2
clone_size: .
cdr3_nt: TGTGCCAGCAGCCCCGTTAGTAGCGGGTCCGGCGAGCAGTACTTC
cdr3_aa: CASSPVSSGSGEQYF

d_call: TRBD1
j_call: TRBJ1-5
v_call: TRBV6-5
clone_size: few
cdr3_nt: TGTGCCACCAGGGGGCTGAGTCAGCCCCAGCATTTT
cdr3_aa: CATRGLSQPQHF

d_call: .
j_call: TRBJ1-6
v_call: TRBV27
clone_size: .
cdr3_nt: TGTGCCAGCAGTGAGGGAATTGAGGGAATGGCACCCCTCCACTTT
cdr3_aa: CASSEGIEGMAPLHF

d_call: TRBD2
j_call: TRBJ2-2
v_call: TRBV27
clone_size: once
cdr3_nt: TGTGCCAGCAGTGGTGGTACATGGGGGGGGAACACCGGGGAGCTGTTTTTT
cdr3_aa: CASSGGTWGGNTGELFF

d_call: .
j_call: TRBJ1-2
v_call: TRBV2
clone_size: .
cdr3_nt: TGTGCCAGCAGGAAAGAGGGTACGGGTGGCTACACCTTC
cdr3_aa: CASRKEGTGGYTF

d_call: .
j_call: TRBJ2-7
v_call: TRBV10-3
clone_size: once
cdr3_nt: TGTGCCATCAGTCCCCAGGGAAGCGAGCAGTACTTC
cdr3_aa: CAISPQGSEQYF

d_call: .
j_call: TRBJ2-6
v_call: TRBV19
clone_size: .
cdr3_nt: TGTGCCAGTAAAAAAGGGACATCTGGGGCCAACGTCCTGACTTTC
cdr3_aa: CASKKGTSGANVLTF

d_call: .
j_call: TRBJ1-1
v_call: TRBV7-6
clone_size: .
cdr3_nt: TGTGCCAGCAGCCGAGCGATTCTAAACACTGAAGCTTTCTTT
cdr3_aa: CASSRAILNTEAFF

d_call: .
j_call: TRBJ2-1
v_call: TRBV3-1/TRBV3-2
clone_size: once
cdr3_nt: TGTGCCAGCAGCCAAGAAATGGGCGGGGCGAACTACAATGAGCAGTTCTTC
cdr3_aa: CASSQEMGGANYNEQFF

d_call: .
j_call: TRBJ2-7
v_call: TRBV7-3
clone_size: .
cdr3_nt: TGTGCCAGCAGCTCACAACCCGGGACTGTTTACGAGCAGTACTTC
cdr3_aa: CASSSQPGTVYEQYF

d_call: .
j_call: TRBJ1-6
v_call: TRBV7-2
clone_size: .
cdr3_nt: TGTGCCAGCAGCTCCTTCTCCGGGAGCTCCTATAATTCACCCCTCCACTTT
cdr3_aa: CASSSFSGSSYNSPLHF

d_call: .
j_call: TRBJ2-1
v_call: TRBV5-5
clone_size: once
cdr3_nt: TGTGCCAGCAGCTTGTTCGGGGAGTACAATGAGCAGTTCTTC
cdr3_aa: CASSLFGEYNEQFF

d_call: TRBD2
j_call: TRBJ2-1
v_call: TRBV7-8
clone_size: .
cdr3_nt: TGTGCCAGCAGCTTAGCCGGGACTAGCGGGGGCCCTGGGCTGTTCTTC
cdr3_aa: CASSLAGTSGGPGLFF

d_call: TRBD1
j_call: TRBJ1-6
v_call: TRBV5-1
clone_size: .
cdr3_nt: TGCGCCAGCAGCGGCTCCGGGACAGGGATTTCACCCCTCCACTTT
cdr3_aa: CASSGSGTGISPLHF

d_call: .
j_call: TRBJ1-1
v_call: TRBV3-1/TRBV3-2
clone_size: .
cdr3_nt: TGTGCCAGCAGCCCCGGGGGGGGAGCGGCTTTCTTT
cdr3_aa: CASSPGGGAAFF

d_call: TRBD1
j_call: TRBJ1-1
v_call: TRBV9
clone_size: .
cdr3_nt: TGTGCCAGCAGCGCCAGCGGGAGGACAGGAGATAAAGCTTTCTTT
cdr3_aa: CASSASGRTGDKAFF

d_call: TRBD2
j_call: TRBJ2-7
v_call: TRBV13
clone_size: .
cdr3_nt: TGTGCCAGCAGCTTGGCTAGCGGAACCTACGAGCAGTACTTC
cdr3_aa: CASSLASGTYEQYF

d_call: .
j_call: TRBJ1-2
v_call: TRBV29-1
clone_size: once
cdr3_nt: TGCAGCTGCACTTCAAACTATGGCTACACCTTC
cdr3_aa: CSCTSNYGYTF

d_call: .
j_call: TRBJ2-7
v_call: TRBV3-1/TRBV3-2
clone_size: .
cdr3_nt: TGTGCCAGCAGCCAATCGGGTACGGGGGGCTCGTACGAGCAGTACTTC
cdr3_aa: CASSQSGTGGSYEQYF

d_call: TRBD1
j_call: TRBJ1-1
v_call: TRBV5-1
clone_size: .
cdr3_nt: TGCGCCAGCAGCAACGGTGGGAAGGACAGGCTCGAAGCTTTCTTT
cdr3_aa: CASSNGGKDRLEAFF

d_call: .
j_call: TRBJ1-5
v_call: TRBV15
clone_size: .
cdr3_nt: TGTGCCACCAGCAGAGATCGAGGGTCCCAGCCCCAGCATTTT
cdr3_aa: CATSRDRGSQPQHF

d_call: TRBD1
j_call: TRBJ2-7
v_call: TRBV11-2
clone_size: few
cdr3_nt: TGTGCCAGCAGCTTAGAGTGGAGACAGGGATGGGACGGCGACTACGAGCAGTACTTC
cdr3_aa: CASSLEWRQGWDGDYEQYF

d_call: TRBD1
j_call: TRBJ2-7
v_call: TRBV2
clone_size: .
cdr3_nt: TGTGCCAGCAACTCCCGGGACAGGGGAGTTTACGAGCAGTACTTC
cdr3_aa: CASNSRDRGVYEQYF

d_call: .
j_call: TRBJ1-6
v_call: TRBV30
clone_size: medium-sized
cdr3_nt: TGTGCCTGGAGGAACAACAGGGACGGCAATTCACCCCTCCACTTT
cdr3_aa: CAWRNNRDGNSPLHF

d_call: TRBD2
j_call: TRBJ2-1
v_call: TRBV27
clone_size: .
cdr3_nt: TGTGCCAGCAGTCGCCCGGGACTAGCGGGGGTGGACAATGAGCAGTTCTTC
cdr3_aa: CASSRPGLAGVDNEQFF

d_call: .
j_call: TRBJ2-1
v_call: TRBV7-3
clone_size: .
cdr3_nt: TGTGCCAGCAGCTTAATTGGGTCGGGATCCTCCTACAATGAGCAGTTCTTC
cdr3_aa: CASSLIGSGSSYNEQFF

d_call: TRBD2
j_call: TRBJ2-3
v_call: TRBV30
clone_size: once
cdr3_nt: TGTGCCTCCCTCGGGGGCGGGGGGGCCGAGGGAGATACGCAGTATTTT
cdr3_aa: CASLGGGGAEGDTQYF